This TCR beta chain was sequenced in a study of shared clonotypes between healthy human individuals. The method was immunoSEQ multiplex PCR; TCRdb's version includes in-frame clones alone and lacks a portion of them. Found here are 1.6 million or so clones, approximately 96% of them singletons; the top ten hold about 1%. A CD45RA-negative memory subset and a CD45RA+ naive subset were separated from the CD4+ cells. CDR3 length: 12 residues. Deletions cut 0 bases from V and 5 bases from J, with 5 bases between. This sequence originates from a man between 25 and 39 years old in good health. Source material: naive CD4+ T cells sorted from blood. Subset described: CD45RA+ positively selected. J is TRBJ2-7 and V is TRBV23-1; TRBD2 is a possible D gene (5 bases). TRBV23-1 is identified as an open reading frame with a role that is uncertain. CDR3 protein: CASSQSGDEQYF. CDR3 sequence (DNA): TGCGCCAGCAGTCAATCGGGAGACGAGCAGTACTTC.